This entry lists 20 T cell receptor beta chains sequenced from one sample in a study of T cell repertoires in cytomegalovirus infection. From the reads, TCRdb called clonotypes with MiXCR, one entry per CDR3 protein. The table has 630,000 or so distinct CDR3 sequences, around 24% seen once. Sequences were obtained from CD8+ T cells from PBMCs. The source of these receptors is a human donor in good health (CMV status not recorded). Some clones in this sample may be carry-over from other donors' samples.

This chain links TRBV7-9 with TRBJ2-3, with a tentative D call TRBD2 (6 bases). The CDR3 runs to 15 residues. The germline V gene has CDR1 SEHNR and CDR2 FQNEAQ (reference sequence). V gave up 5 bases and J gave up 3 bases, with 15 bases separating them. The CDR3 DNA reads TGTGCCAGCAGCCCCAGGGCGGGGCAAACAGATACGCAGTATTTT. It translates to CASSPRAGQTDTQYF.

The V gene is TRBV7-2, the J gene TRBJ1-2; D remains ambiguous. There are 14 residues in the CDR3. Trimming cost V 2 bases and J 4 bases, with 11 bases left between them. CDR1 is SGHTA, CDR2 FQGNSA, per germline. CDR3: CASSLKGPAYGYTF. CDR3 coding DNA: TGTGCCAGCAGCTTAAAGGGTCCCGCCTATGGCTACACCTTC.

The chain uses TRBV7-6 and TRBJ1-1; D call uncertain. The V end lost 3 bases, the J end lost 5 bases, and 16 bases lay between the germline ends. CDR1 and CDR2 (germline): SGHVS, FNYEAQ. CDR3 size: 15 residues. The CDR3 nucleotides read TGTGCCAGCAGCTTCCGAATCGAGGGCACGACTGAAGCTTTCTTT. Encoded protein: CASSFRIEGTTEAFF.

A few counts support this clonotype. CDR3 DNA: TGTGCCAGCAGCGTTATTAAGACCTACGAGCAGTACGTC. Its protein is CASSVIKTYEQYV. The rearrangement links TRBV9 to TRBJ2-7; D remains unclear. This CDR3 is built from 13 residues. Germline loops: CDR1 SGDLS, CDR2 YYNGEE. V lost 2 bases and J 2 bases, leaving 8 bases between the germline ends.

The chain couples TRBV6-2 or TRBV6-3 to TRBJ1-2, with D tentatively TRBD1 (6 bases). CDR1 and CDR2 from the germline V gene are MNHEY and SVGEGT. The V and J ends lost 0 bases and 3 bases respectively, with 11 bases between them. CDR3 length: 15 amino acids. The CDR3 reads CASSYSARQDYGYTF. In nucleotides, the CDR3 is TGTGCCAGCAGTTACTCAGCGAGACAGGACTATGGCTACACCTTC.

The chain combines TRBV20-1 with TRBJ1-1; D gene ambiguous. CDR1 and CDR2 from the germline V gene are DFQATT and SNEGSKA (reference sequence). This CDR3 has 13 residues. V dropped 5 bases and J dropped 2 bases, with 12 bases sitting between them. Here the CDR3 reads CSAGTRLNTEAFF. The CDR3 region has the DNA TGCAGTGCTGGCACAAGATTAAACACTGAAGCTTTCTTT.

The table lists this clonotype with many counts. The chain links TRBV12-3 or TRBV12-4 to TRBJ1-2; a weak D match, TRBD1 (6 bases). The length of the CDR3 is 15 residues. The germline V and J ends were trimmed by 5 bases and 4 bases, with 17 bases remaining between them. CDR3 nucleotide sequence: TGTGCCAGCAGTCCAGGGGCCCCTTCCATCTATGGCTACACCTTC. It specifies CASSPGAPSIYGYTF.

The chain carries TRBV15 and TRBJ1-4; no clear D gene. Germline V gene sequence: CDR1 LNHNV, CDR2 YYDKDF (reference sequence). Trimming took 4 bases from V and 0 from J, leaving 9 bases between them. The CDR3 contains 15 residues. The CDR3 region is CATSINKPTNEKLFF. The CDR3 DNA reads as TGTGCCACCAGCATAAACAAACCAACTAATGAAAAACTGTTTTTT.

Ten or more counts support this clonotype. CDR3 residues: CASSLLDRPNQPQHF. For the CDR3, the DNA is TGTGCCAGCAGCTTACTGGACAGGCCAAATCAGCCCCAGCATTTT. V gene TRBV7-6 combines with J gene TRBJ1-5; 7 bases fit TRBD1. Germline assignment: CDR1 SGHVS and CDR2 FNYEAQ. Trimming removed 2 bases from V and 4 bases from J; junction bases left unmatched: 5. This CDR3 comprises 15 residues.

V usage is TRBV10-3 and J usage is TRBJ2-1; D is possibly TRBD1 (6 bases). The CDR3 has 16 amino acids. Trimming took 0 bases from V and 1 from J, leaving 10 bases between them. In germline, CDR1 is ENHRY, CDR2 SYGVKD. The CDR3 loop reads CAISESAGTSYNEQFF. The CDR3 bases are TGTGCCATCAGTGAGTCGGCCGGGACATCCTACAATGAGCAGTTCTTC.

This chain links TRBV7-4 with TRBJ2-7; TRBD1 might be the D (5 bases). The CDR3 sequence is 18 residues long. V lost 4 bases and J lost 3, with 25 bases in between. Germline loops: CDR1 SGHVT, CDR2 SQSDAQ. The CDR3, as DNA: TGTGCCAGCAGCTCCTCCCGTGAACATGGGGCAAAGGACTACGAGCAGTACGTC. Translating it yields CASSSSREHGAKDYEQYV.

This clonotype was seen more than once but under ten times. This chain joins TRBV6-6 and TRBJ2-5; 9 bases line up with TRBD2. This CDR3 contains 17 residues. Germline V CDR1 and CDR2: MNHNY, SVGAGI (reference sequence). J gave up 0 bases and V 1 base, and 6 bases lay outside the gene matches. CDR3 sequence reads: CASSYFKAGGHQETQYF. The CDR3 DNA is TGTGCCAGCAGTTACTTCAAAGCGGGGGGCCACCAAGAGACCCAGTACTTC.

This clonotype was counted between two and nine times. V gene TRBV5-4 combines with J gene TRBJ2-1; 8 bases map to TRBD1. Per germline, CDR1 SGHNT and CDR2 YYREEE (reference sequence). This CDR3 region has 15 residues. V was clipped by 3 bases and J by 4 bases; unmatched bases: 6. CDR3: CASSSPGQAYNEQFF. CDR3 sequence (DNA): TGTGCCAGCAGCTCACCGGGACAGGCTTACAATGAGCAGTTCTTC.

This clonotype was observed at least ten times. CDR3 nucleotide sequence: TGTGCCAGCAGTGAATTTGGGGGCGAGCAGTACGTC. This gives the protein CASSEFGGEQYV. The chain uses TRBV6-1 and TRBJ2-7; the D call may be TRBD1 or TRBD2 (5 bases each). The CDR3 has 12 amino acids. CDR1 MNHNS and CDR2 SASEGT come from the germline V gene. V dropped 2 bases and J dropped 6 bases, with 8 bases sitting between them.

This clonotype turned up a few times. The J gene is TRBJ1-6, the V gene TRBV3-1, with a tentative D call TRBD1 (5 bases). Germline CDR1 LGHDT, CDR2 YNNKEL (reference sequence). The V end was cut by 4 bases, the J end by 8 bases, with 15 bases between. CDR3 size: 15 residues. CDR3 in DNA: TGTGCCAGCAGCCCATTCGGGACTCCAGATTCACCCCTCCACTTT. Amino acids: CASSPFGTPDSPLHF.

The sample holds a few counts of this clonotype. The chain combines TRBV7-6 with TRBJ2-3; D unresolved. The germline CDR1 and CDR2 sequences are SGHVS and FNYEAQ. This CDR3 has 16 residues. The V gene lost 0 bases and the J gene lost 4 bases, with 14 bases spanning the gap. CDR3 in amino acids: CASSLATRPRADTQYF. CDR3 DNA sequence: TGTGCCAGCAGCTTAGCGACTCGACCTAGAGCAGATACGCAGTATTTT.

This clonotype was seen only a few times. Here the CDR3 DNA reads TGTGCCAGCAGTTACGGGGTTAGCGGGACAGCTTACAATGAGCAGTTCTTC. Amino acid sequence: CASSYGVSGTAYNEQFF. The rearrangement uses TRBV6-5 and TRBJ2-1; maybe TRBD2 (8 bases). This CDR3 spans 17 amino acids. The germline CDR1 and CDR2 sequences are MNHEY and SVGAGI. Trimming took off 2 bases at V and 4 bases at J, with 18 bases between the two ends.

Details on this clonotype: Given a much more abundant clone one base away, this may be a read error. The V call is TRBV7-9, the J call TRBJ2-2; D is perhaps TRBD1 or TRBD2 (5 bases each). The CDR3 is 15 residues long. CDR1 and CDR2 from the germline V gene are SEHNR and FQNEAQ (reference sequence). Here the CDR3 reads CAGSYGAENTGELFF. In nucleotides, the CDR3 is TGTGCCGGCAGCTACGGGGCAGAAAACACCGGGGAGCTGTTTTTT.

About this clonotype itself: The DNA is omitted, as the CDR3 cannot be located on it reliably, and the CDR3 follows TCRdb's listing. This chain connects TRBV7-9 to TRBJ1-2. From germline, CDR1 is SEHNR and CDR2 FQNEAQ (reference sequence). The CDR3 has 18 amino acids, counting both end residues. CDR3 amino acids: CASSLVGGGNREDYGCTF.

This chain joins TRBV28 and TRBJ2-7, with a possible D match to TRBD1 (5 bases). Trimming pared 4 bases from V and 2 bases from J, leaving 9 bases between. Germline-derived CDR1 and CDR2 are MDHEN and SYDVKM. This CDR3 has 13 amino acids. The CDR3: CASSYGQAYEQYV. For the CDR3, the DNA is TGTGCCAGCAGTTACGGACAAGCCTACGAGCAGTACGTC.